The next 21 T cell receptor beta chains were all read from a single sample in a study of CXCR3-negative and CXCR3-positive naive CD8 T cells. Libraries of TRB cDNA were made by 5' RACE and carried UMIs. TCRdb reprocessed the 5' RACE reads, keeping one entry per CDR3 protein, no DNA. This sample's clone table lists about 62,000 distinct CDR3 sequences. Sequencing was done on a sample of naive CXCR3- CD8+ T cells from blood. Subset given: CD45RO-CCR7+CD27+CD95- naive CD8+ T cells lacking CXCR3 (TNR3-). Source of these receptors: a human donor in good health. Some clones in this sample may be carry-over from other donors' samples.

The chain combines TRBV6-2 or TRBV6-3 with TRBJ2-7; TCRdb reports TRBD2, a call that lacks DNA to check it against. The CDR3 runs to 14 residues. CDR1 and CDR2 from the germline V gene are MNHEY and SVGEGT. The chain's CDR3 is CASSYGTSGYEQYF.

The CDR3 spells CAISESWTGEKLFF. V and J are TRBV10-3 and TRBJ1-4; TCRdb reports TRBD1, a call that lacks DNA to check it against. The V gene's germline CDR1 is ENHRY and CDR2 SYGVKD. The CDR3 contains 14 residues.

The rearrangement joins TRBV7-6 to TRBJ2-7; as DNA is missing, the TRBD1 call by TCRdb cannot be tested. The CDR3 has 16 residues. The germline V gene has CDR1 SGHVS and CDR2 FNYEAQ. CDR3 in amino acids: CASSLAAGTVSYEQYF.

V is TRBV21-1 and J is TRBJ2-7; TCRdb's assignment of TRBD1 cannot be checked, as there is no DNA. TRBV21-1 represents a pseudogene. The CDR3 has 15 residues. The CDR3 loop is CASSKGGTPRREQYF.

The chain couples TRBV29-1 to TRBJ2-5; checking the TCRdb D call of TRBD1 is not possible without DNA. This CDR3 has 11 residues. Per germline, CDR1 SQVTM and CDR2 ANQGSEA. The CDR3 region is CSVWWGGDQYF.

The genes are TRBV7-2 and TRBJ1-4; the D gene TCRdb calls, TRBD1, cannot be checked with no DNA. Germline CDR1 reads SGHTA; CDR2 reads FQGNSA. CDR3 size: 15 residues. The CDR3 region is CASSVVGGSNEKLFF.

The rearrangement joins TRBV7-2 to TRBJ2-7. The CDR3 contains 13 residues. Germline CDR1 is SGHTA and CDR2 is FQGNSA. This CDR3 is CASSLADLVEQYF.

V gene TRBV20-1 combines with J gene TRBJ2-7; TCRdb names TRBD1, which stays unverified in the absence of DNA. The CDR3 length is 14 residues. The germline CDR1 and CDR2 sequences are DFQATT and SNEGSKA (reference sequence). CDR3 residues: CSARDRQAPYEQYF.

The chain recombines TRBV5-1 with TRBJ1-1. The length of the CDR3 is 16 residues. Germline CDR1 and CDR2: SGHRS and YFSETQ. CDR3: CASSLGTGSMNTEAFF. The whole variable domain, remainder taken from reference TRBV5-1 and TRBJ1-1, is KAGVTQTPRYLIKTRGQQVTLSCSPISGHRSVSWYQQTPGQGLQFLFEYFSETQRNKGNFPGRFSGRQFSNSRSEMNVSTLELGDSALYLCASSLGTGSMNTEAFFGQGTRLTVV.

V usage is TRBV19 and J usage is TRBJ1-1; TCRdb proposes TRBD1, but this gene call is untestable without DNA. This CDR3 is 14 amino acids long. In germline, CDR1 is LNHDA, CDR2 SQIVND (reference sequence). The CDR3: CASSTQGVGTEAFF.

The chain combines TRBV29-1 with TRBJ2-3; TCRdb designates TRBD1, a call that cannot be tested without DNA. Germline loops: CDR1 SQVTM, CDR2 ANQGSEA. This CDR3 has 13 amino acids. CDR3 amino acids: CSAGVGGSDTQYF.

The chain has TRBV11-1 and TRBJ1-1. The CDR3 length is 11 residues. Germline CDR1 reads SGHAT; CDR2 reads FQDESV (reference sequence). The CDR3 region is CASSFGSEAFF.

The V gene is TRBV7-3, the J gene TRBJ2-2. The CDR3 spans 17 residues. Germline CDR1 and CDR2: SGHTA and FQGTGA. The CDR3 protein is CASSLTPMGASTGELFF.

V gene TRBV4-3 combines with J gene TRBJ1-6. The germline V gene has CDR1 LGHNA and CDR2 YSLEER. This CDR3 region has 18 residues. This CDR3 is CASGPGTALSSYNSPLHF.

The chain couples TRBV18 to TRBJ1-1. CDR3 length: 15 residues. Germline V gene lookup returns CDR1 KGHSH and CDR2 LQKENI. Here the CDR3 reads CASSPYIVESTEAFF.

The chain uses TRBV7-2 and TRBJ2-5. The CDR3 runs to 18 residues. The germline gives CDR1 SGHTA, CDR2 FQGNSA. CDR3 amino acids: CASSLQALTVVSQETQYF.

The gene calls are TRBV7-2 and TRBJ2-1; the TCRdb call, TRBD1, lacks DNA for checking. The length of the CDR3 is 18 residues. Germline V CDR1 and CDR2: SGHTA, FQGNSA. CDR3 region: CAGSPQGFPRDRDVEQFF. The full variable domain, with the rest looked up from reference TRBV7-2 and TRBJ2-1, is GAGVSQSPSNKVTEKGKDVELRCDPISGHTALYWYRQSLGQGLEFLIYFQGNSAPDKSGLPSDRFSAERTGGSVSTLTIQRTQQEDSAVYLCAGSPQGFPRDRDVEQFFGPGTRLTVL.

The chain links TRBV4-1 to TRBJ1-1; TCRdb selects TRBD1, and the lack of DNA leaves this call unchecked. The CDR3 covers 14 residues. Germline CDR1 reads MGHRA; CDR2 reads YSYEKL. CDR3 amino acids: CASSSSDSYTEAFF.

The rearrangement links TRBV20-1 to TRBJ2-1; checking the TCRdb D call of TRBD2 is not possible without DNA. Germline V gives CDR1 DFQATT, CDR2 SNEGSKA (reference sequence). CDR3 length: 15 amino acids. The chain's CDR3 is CSADPLAGAGNEQFF.

This CDR3 is CASSLSEGPMNTEAFF. The V gene is TRBV3-1, the J gene TRBJ1-1. CDR1 and CDR2 from the germline V gene are LGHDT and YNNKEL (reference sequence). The CDR3 contains 16 residues.

The J gene is TRBJ2-1, the V gene TRBV5-1; TCRdb's D call, TRBD1, is unchecked because there is no DNA. In germline, CDR1 is SGHRS, CDR2 YFSETQ. The CDR3 has 15 residues. The CDR3 here is CASSLDRDRHNEQFF.